This T cell receptor beta chain was retrieved from a study of blood T cell repertoires in COVID-19. The V gene lost 4 bases and the J gene lost 2 bases, with 12 bases spanning the gap. Germline assignment: CDR1 SNHLY and CDR2 FYNNEI. CDR3 length: 15 residues. The repertoire was sequenced with immunoSEQ multiplex PCR; TCRdb's copy has only in-frame clones and lacks some. The sample includes fewer than 450,000 clones, about 90% of them seen just once. Participants spanned ages about 18 to 95 years and resided in 20 to 25 US areas. The chain links TRBV2 to TRBJ1-5; no clear D. The material sequenced was PBMCs or T cells enriched from blood (not recorded which). This TCR derives from a woman between 25 and 40 years old who had recovered from COVID-19. The CDR3 here is CASSGEGVGNQPQHF. The CDR3, as DNA: TGTGCCAGCAGTGGGGAGGGTGTGGGCAATCAGCCCCAGCATTTT. Together with reference TRBV2 and TRBJ1-5, the CDR3 gives the full variable domain: EPEVTQTPSHQVTQMGQEVILRCVPISNHLYFYWYRQILGQKVEFLVSFYNNEISEKSEIFDDQFSVERPDGSNFTLKIRSTKLEDSAMYFCASSGEGVGNQPQHFGDGTRLSIL.